The 19 T cell receptor beta chains below all came from one sample that was sequenced in a study of blood T cell repertoires in COVID-19. This table comes from immunoSEQ multiplex PCR, and its TCRdb copy is limited to in-frame clones, with some not included. The sample carries 100,000 to 150,000 clones, about two thirds recorded once. The sequenced sample consisted of peripheral blood. Receptor source: a human donor with acute or convalescent COVID-19. The donor label of this sample is uncertain.

The V and J genes are TRBV5-4 and TRBJ2-3, with TRBD2 matching 9 bases. The junction had 12 bases not matched to a gene; V was cut back by 3 bases and J by 4 bases. The CDR3 runs 17 residues. The germline CDR1 and CDR2 sequences are SGHNT and YYREEE (reference sequence). In DNA form, the CDR3 reads TGTGCCAGCAGCTGGACCTCTGCGGGGGGGCGGGCAGATACGCAGTATTTT. Its translation: CASSWTSAGGRADTQYF.

V is TRBV4-2 and J is TRBJ1-4; D is undetermined. The CDR3 extends over 17 amino acids. The germline V gene has CDR1 LGHNA and CDR2 YNFKEQ. V was trimmed by 1 base and J by 0 bases, leaving 12 bases between them. This chain's CDR3 is CASSQGIVRATNEKLFF. The CDR3 DNA is TGTGCCAGCAGCCAAGGAATTGTGAGGGCAACTAATGAAAAACTGTTTTTT.

The chain links TRBV7-2 to TRBJ2-5; D gene ambiguous. This CDR3 is 13 amino acids long. The V gene's germline CDR1 is SGHTA and CDR2 FQGNSA. The V end was cut by 4 bases, the J end by 4 bases, with 10 bases between. The CDR3 protein is CASSSPGVETQYF. The DNA for the CDR3 is TGTGCCAGCAGCTCCCCGGGTGTAGAGACCCAGTACTTC.

The J gene is TRBJ1-6, the V gene TRBV18; D is ambiguous. The CDR3 totals 12 residues. Germline CDR1 reads KGHSH; CDR2 reads LQKENI. Trimming took off 2 bases at V and 15 bases at J, with 11 bases between the two ends. The DNA for the CDR3 is TGTGCCAGCTCACCAGGGCGTCAGGACCTCCACTTT. Translated, it gives CASSPGRQDLHF.

This clone was counted between two and nine times. The rearrangement links TRBV2 to TRBJ2-7; a weak D match, TRBD2 (7 bases). The germline gives CDR1 SNHLY, CDR2 FYNNEI. V gave up 5 bases and J gave up 0 bases, with 14 bases separating them. The CDR3 contains 15 residues. This CDR3 is CASSNGGAGSYEQYF. The DNA of the CDR3 is TGTGCCAGCAGTAATGGGGGGGCCGGCTCCTACGAGCAGTACTTC. The entire variable domain, with the rest obtained from reference TRBV2 and TRBJ2-7, is as follows: EPEVTQTPSHQVTQMGQEVILRCVPISNHLYFYWYRQILGQKVEFLVSFYNNEISEKSEIFDDQFSVERPDGSNFTLKIRSTKLEDSAMYFCASSNGGAGSYEQYFGPGTRLTVT.

This chain links TRBV29-1 with TRBJ2-6, with TRBD1 matching over 11 bases. Germline V gene sequence: CDR1 SQVTM, CDR2 ANQGSEA. The CDR3 extends over 16 amino acids. The junction had 8 bases not matched to a gene; V was cut back by 6 bases and J by 4 bases. The CDR3, as DNA: TGCAGCGTCCACGGACAGGGGGCTTACGGGGCCAACGTCCTGACTTTC. Its protein product is CSVHGQGAYGANVLTF.

The genes are TRBV19 and TRBJ1-6, with D maybe TRBD1 (5 bases). CDR1 and CDR2 (germline): LNHDA, SQIVND (reference sequence). V lost 11 bases and J lost 5, with 16 bases in between. This CDR3 is built from 14 residues. The CDR3: CAGVRGRHNSPLHF. The CDR3, as DNA: TGTGCCGGGGTAAGGGGTCGGCATAATTCACCCCTCCACTTT.

In DNA, the CDR3 is TGTGCCAGCAGTGAACTGGGCAAGGTTGGCTACACCTTC. Its translation is CASSELGKVGYTF. The genes are TRBV2 and TRBJ1-2; D is undetermined. This CDR3 has 13 amino acids. Per the germline V gene, CDR1 is SNHLY and CDR2 is FYNNEI. V shed 2 bases and J shed 7 bases, with 11 bases lying between them.

The J gene is TRBJ1-1, the V gene TRBV6-6, with a possible D match to TRBD1 (5 bases). Germline V gene data show CDR1 as MNHNY and CDR2 as SVGAGI (reference sequence). The CDR3 has 16 residues. The V end lost 0 bases, the J end lost 5 bases, and 16 bases lay between the germline ends. As DNA, the CDR3 is TGTGCCAGCAGTTACTCGATACTTCCAGGGACTACTGAAGCTTTCTTT. Protein product: CASSYSILPGTTEAFF.

The sample holds many counts of this clone. The CDR3 sequence is CASSPDSLFNTEAFF. CDR3 coding DNA: TGTGCCAGTAGCCCGGACAGTCTTTTTAACACTGAAGCTTTCTTT. The genes are TRBV19 and TRBJ1-1, with TRBD1 as a possible D gene (6 bases). This CDR3 has 15 amino acids. Germline assignment: CDR1 LNHDA and CDR2 SQIVND (reference sequence). The V end lost 6 bases, the J end lost 2 bases, and 16 bases lay between the germline ends. Complete variable domain (other parts from reference TRBV19 and TRBJ1-1): DGGITQSPKYLFRKEGQNVTLSCEQNLNHDAMYWYRQDPGQGLRLIYYSQIVNDFQKGDIAEGYSVSREKKESFPLTVTSAQKNPTAFYLCASSPDSLFNTEAFFGQGTRLTVV.

The sample holds one count of this clone. The CDR3 DNA is TGTGCCAGCAGCTTAAGGACAGTTAACACCGGGGAGCTGTTTTTT. Its protein product is CASSLRTVNTGELFF. The chain recombines TRBV11-1 with TRBJ2-2, with D perhaps TRBD1 (6 bases). The length of the CDR3 is 15 residues. V lost 2 bases to trimming and J lost 2 bases, with 9 bases between them. Germline V lookup: CDR1 SGHAT, CDR2 FQDESV (reference sequence).

This clone was seen many times. The gene calls are TRBV2 and TRBJ2-7, with D hard to call. Between the trimmed V and J ends, which lost 6 bases and 4 bases, there was a span of 7 bases. This CDR3 has 11 residues. Germline CDR1 is SNHLY and CDR2 is FYNNEI. The CDR3 nucleotides read TGTGCCAGCAGCCAGATGTACGAGCAGTACGTC. Its protein product is CASSQMYEQYV.

Many counts were recorded for this clone. The chain carries TRBV9 and TRBJ1-1, with D hard to call. The CDR3 is made up of 13 amino acids. Trimming cost V 5 bases and J 2 bases, with 10 bases left between them. Per germline, CDR1 SGDLS and CDR2 YYNGEE. The CDR3: CASSPTANTEAFF. CDR3 DNA sequence: TGTGCCAGCAGTCCCACAGCCAACACTGAAGCTTTCTTT.

V gene TRBV6-1 combines with J gene TRBJ1-6; a possible D gene is TRBD1 (6 bases). V was cut by 3 bases and J by 4 bases, with 10 bases left in between. From germline, CDR1 is MNHNS and CDR2 SASEGT. This CDR3 is 15 amino acids long. CDR3: CASSDGRGYNSPLHF. CDR3 coding DNA: TGTGCCAGCAGTGACGGCAGGGGTTATAATTCACCCCTCCACTTT.

The table lists this clone with a few counts. In DNA form, the CDR3 reads TGTGCCAGTAGTTCCTCGCGGGACAGGAACGGGAGAAAGTGGGATACGCAGTATTTT. Protein product: CASSSSRDRNGRKWDTQYF. The rearrangement joins TRBV19 to TRBJ2-3; 8 bases align to TRBD1. Losses at the gene ends were 5 bases for V and 6 bases for J; bases not matched to a gene: 22. The CDR3 runs to 19 residues. CDR1 LNHDA and CDR2 SQIVND come from the germline V gene (reference sequence).

The V and J genes are TRBV29-1 and TRBJ2-2; 7 bases are a match to TRBD2. From germline, CDR1 is SQVTM and CDR2 ANQGSEA. There are 13 residues in the CDR3. After removal of 4 bases from V and 5 bases from J, the junction contained 4 bases not matched to a gene. This chain's CDR3 is CSVVRGVTGELFF. CDR3 bases: TGCAGCGTTGTTCGGGGGGTAACCGGGGAGCTGTTTTTT.

The gene calls are TRBV5-4 and TRBJ1-4, with unresolved D. Germline assignment: CDR1 SGHNT and CDR2 YYREEE (reference sequence). The V and J ends lost 4 bases and 8 bases respectively, with 9 bases between them. This CDR3 comprises 12 residues. The CDR3 reads CASSRGEEKLFF. In DNA form, the CDR3 reads TGTGCCAGCAGCCGGGGAGAAGAAAAACTGTTTTTT.

This clone was counted a few times. The genes are TRBV20-1 and TRBJ2-5; 8 bases line up with TRBD1. The germline V gene has CDR1 DFQATT and CDR2 SNEGSKA (reference sequence). The CDR3 consists of 12 residues. The trim removed 3 bases at V and 8 bases at J, leaving 5 bases unmatched. This CDR3 is CSASRTGPTQYF. For the CDR3, the DNA is TGCAGTGCTAGTCGGACAGGGCCAACCCAGTACTTC.

The chain's CDR3 is CASSSGQPATNEKLFF. The CDR3 coding sequence is TGCGCCAGCAGCTCGGGACAGCCCGCAACTAATGAAAAACTGTTTTTT. This chain connects TRBV5-1 to TRBJ1-4; 7 bases align to TRBD1. V lost 3 bases, J lost 0 bases, and 5 bases stayed unmatched. Per germline, CDR1 SGHRS and CDR2 YFSETQ. The CDR3 length is 16 residues.